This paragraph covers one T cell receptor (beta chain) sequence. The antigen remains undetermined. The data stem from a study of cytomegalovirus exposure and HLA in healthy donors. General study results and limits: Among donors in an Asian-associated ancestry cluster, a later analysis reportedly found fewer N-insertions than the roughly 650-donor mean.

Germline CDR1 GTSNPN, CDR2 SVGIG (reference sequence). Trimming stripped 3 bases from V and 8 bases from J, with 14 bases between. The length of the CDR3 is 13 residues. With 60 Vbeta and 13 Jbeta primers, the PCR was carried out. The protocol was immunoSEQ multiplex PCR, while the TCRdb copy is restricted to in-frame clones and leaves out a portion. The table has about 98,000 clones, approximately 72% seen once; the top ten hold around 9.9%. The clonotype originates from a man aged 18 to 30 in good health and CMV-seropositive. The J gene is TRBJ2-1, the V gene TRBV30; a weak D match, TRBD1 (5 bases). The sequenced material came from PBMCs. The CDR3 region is CAWSPVWGDEQFF. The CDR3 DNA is TGTGCCTGGAGCCCGGTGTGGGGCGATGAGCAGTTCTTC.